The clone carrying this T cell receptor beta chain was observed a few times. Mismatch with germline at one junction end may stem from a read error. TCRdb reprocessed the RACE reads via MiXCR and lists one record per CDR3 protein. The sample lists 150,000 to 200,000 distinct CDR3 sequences; 20% to 25% were seen once. The time point is: patch test 1, 2 weeks after DPC sensitization. Noted treatment: therapeutic diphenylcyclopropenone sensitization with weekly scalp DPC. Germline CDR1 and CDR2: KGHDR and SFDVKD. The CDR3 has 14 amino acids. The data originate from a study of human T cells and chemical hapten exposure.

This TCR was sampled from a woman aged 45-65 years with alopecia areata. Some clones in this sample may be carry-over from other donors' samples. The rearrangement joins TRBV24-1 to TRBJ2-2, with 8 bases matching TRBD1. Sequencing used whole blood, obtained in connection with sensitization to the hapten diphenylcyclopropenone (DPC). CDR3 bases: TGTGCCACCGGTGACAGGGGGAACACCGGGGAGCTGTTTTTT. It yields the protein CATGDRGNTGELFF.